Each of the 9 T cell receptor beta chains below was sequenced from the same sample in a study of T cell changes during pregnancy in multiple sclerosis. Using immunoSEQ multiplex PCR, the repertoire was profiled, and TCRdb retains in-frame clones only, with some absent. The top ten hold 13% of the sample, which has 38,000 or so clones, roughly 90% seen once. The specimen comprised CD8+ T cells from peripheral blood mononuclear cells, sampled in the first trimester of pregnancy. The receptors here all came from a female donor with multiple sclerosis, enrolled in a pregnancy study.

This chain connects TRBV19 to TRBJ1-5; 12 nucleotides match TRBD1. Germline CDR1 LNHDA, CDR2 SQIVND (reference sequence). CDR3 length equals 13 residues. Trimming took 8 bases from V and 6 from J; bases not matched to a gene: 2. DNA of the CDR3: TGTGCCAGTGGGACAGGGGGCTTTCAGCCCCAGCATTTT. It specifies CASGTGGFQPQHF.

The sample holds one count of this clone. The chain couples TRBV13 to TRBJ2-7, with 8 bases that match TRBD2. Germline CDR1 PRHDT, CDR2 FYEKMQ (reference sequence). The V gene end was trimmed by 5 bases and the J gene end by 3 bases; junction bases not matched to a gene: 9. The CDR3 runs 15 residues. CDR3 nucleotides: TGTGCCAGCAGCCTTGGGACTAGTAGCTTCTACGAGCAGTACTTC. It specifies CASSLGTSSFYEQYF. The entire variable domain, with the rest obtained from reference TRBV13 and TRBJ2-7, is as follows: AAGVIQSPRHLIKEKRETATLKCYPIPRHDTVYWYQQGPGQDPQFLISFYEKMQSDKGSIPDRFSAQQFSDYHSELNMSSLELGDSALYFCASSLGTSSFYEQYFGPGTRLTVT.

V usage is TRBV6-4 and J usage is TRBJ1-1; tentatively, D is TRBD1 (6 bases). V was cut by 8 bases and J by 0 bases, with 16 bases left in between. CDR1 MRHNA and CDR2 SNTAGT come from the germline V gene. The CDR3 is made up of 15 amino acids. This CDR3 reads CASQDSGTMNTEAFF. The CDR3 DNA reads as TGTGCCAGCCAGGACTCCGGGACAATGAACACTGAAGCTTTCTTT.

CDR3 residues: CASSQVVAGDTQYF. CDR3 nucleotide sequence: TGCGCCAGCAGCCAAGTAGTAGCCGGGGATACGCAGTATTTT. The V call is TRBV4-1, the J call TRBJ2-3; D uncertain. CDR1 MGHRA and CDR2 YSYEKL come from the germline V gene. Trimming pared 1 base from V and 6 bases from J, leaving 11 bases between. CDR3 length: 14 residues.

The chain carries TRBV5-6 and TRBJ2-3, with 10 bases that match TRBD2. The length of the CDR3 is 16 residues. Germline loops: CDR1 SGHDT, CDR2 YYEEEE. V gave up 3 bases and J gave up 4 bases; unmatched junction bases: 8. CDR3 in DNA: TGTGCCAGCAGCTATGGGAGCGGGGGGGCCCCAGATACGCAGTATTTT. Protein: CASSYGSGGAPDTQYF.

This clone was counted once. This chain uses TRBV9 with TRBJ2-5, with D perhaps matching TRBD1 (5 bases). V lost 4 bases, J lost 5 bases, and 21 bases lay in between. The V gene's germline CDR1 is SGDLS and CDR2 YYNGEE. The CDR3 is made up of 16 amino acids. This chain's CDR3 is CASSPSQVGAGETQYF. Here the CDR3 DNA reads TGTGCCAGCAGCCCCTCCCAGGTAGGGGCCGGGGAGACCCAGTACTTC. The full variable domain, completed using reference TRBV9 and TRBJ2-5, is DSGVTQTPKHLITATGQRVTLRCSPRSGDLSVYWYQQSLDQGLQFLIQYYNGEERAKGNILERFSAQQFPDLHSELNLSSLELGDSALYFCASSPSQVGAGETQYFGPGTRLLVL.

This chain uses TRBV5-5 with TRBJ2-7, with D possibly being TRBD1 (6 bases). Germline V gene sequence: CDR1 SGHKS, CDR2 YYEKEE (reference sequence). V was shortened by 4 bases and J by 8 bases, with 13 bases between the two germline ends. This CDR3 is built from 12 residues. Written as DNA, the CDR3 is TGTGCCAGCAGCCTACAGGGCGTGCAGCAGTACTTC. Translating gives CASSLQGVQQYF.

The gene calls are TRBV5-1 and TRBJ1-2; no clear D. Germline-derived CDR1 and CDR2 are SGHRS and YFSETQ. The germline V and J ends were trimmed by 5 bases and 3 bases, with 11 bases remaining between them. CDR3 length: 13 residues. CDR3 DNA sequence: TGCGCCAGCAGGTTCGGAGAAGACTATGGCTACACCTTC. It yields the protein CASRFGEDYGYTF.

The chain joins TRBV15 to TRBJ2-3; 9 bases match TRBD1. Trimming at V came to 5 bases and at J to 6 bases, leaving 9 bases not matched to a gene. The CDR3 extends over 15 amino acids. Germline V gene lookup returns CDR1 LNHNV and CDR2 YYDKDF (reference sequence). The CDR3 reads CATSGTGTGSDTQYF. In nucleotides, the CDR3 is TGTGCCACCAGCGGAACCGGGACAGGGTCGGATACGCAGTATTTT.